Following are 8 T cell receptor beta chains from one sample sequenced in a study of shared clonotypes between healthy human individuals. The naive CD8 fraction comprised CD45RO-negative cells positively selected for CCR7 and excluded terminally differentiated effector memory CD45RA+ cells. Some clones are missing from TCRdb's copy, which holds only in-frame ones; the method was immunoSEQ multiplex PCR. The data show millions of clones, approximately 94% seen once. Sequencing was done on a sample of naive CD8+ T cells sorted from blood. These receptors came from a man younger than 30 in good health.

A note on this clone: This sample includes further DNA sequences coding for the same CDR3. The chain joins TRBV11-2 to TRBJ2-3, with D tentatively TRBD1 or TRBD2 (5 bases each). Germline V CDR1 and CDR2: SGHAT, FQNNGV. The CDR3 covers 15 residues. The germline V and J ends were trimmed by 1 base and 3 bases, with 11 bases remaining between them. CDR3 nucleotides: TGTGCCAGCAGCTTAGGACCTGGGACGACAGATACGCAGTATTTT. Translation gives CASSLGPGTTDTQYF.

V usage is TRBV7-9 and J usage is TRBJ2-3; a possible D gene is TRBD2 (6 bases). Germline V gene sequence: CDR1 SEHNR, CDR2 FQNEAQ (reference sequence). Trimming removed 1 base from V and 6 bases from J, with 14 bases in between. There are 15 residues in the CDR3. CDR3 region: CASSLGLEGGDTQYF. CDR3 nucleotide sequence: TGTGCCAGCAGCTTAGGTCTAGAAGGAGGGGATACGCAGTATTTT.

This sequence joins TRBV7-2 and TRBJ1-3; D gene ambiguous. The length of the CDR3 is 16 residues. V was pared by 1 base and J by 2 bases, with 12 bases between. From germline, CDR1 is SGHTA and CDR2 FQGNSA. The DNA for the CDR3 is TGTGCCAGCAGCTTAGGGGCACGAATGACTGGAAACACCATATATTTT. Protein: CASSLGARMTGNTIYF. Combining the CDR3 with reference TRBV7-2 and TRBJ1-3 gives the whole variable domain GAGVSQSPSNKVTEKGKDVELRCDPISGHTALYWYRQSLGQGLEFLIYFQGNSAPDKSGLPSDRFSAERTGGSVSTLTIQRTQQEDSAVYLCASSLGARMTGNTIYFGEGSWLTVV.

Notes on this clone: Other DNA sequences in this specimen translate into the identical CDR3. V gene TRBV7-8 combines with J gene TRBJ2-7; 10 bases map to TRBD2. Germline-derived CDR1 and CDR2 are SGHVS and FQNEAQ. The ends lost 5 bases at V and 2 bases at J; junction bases unmatched: 9. This CDR3 contains 16 residues. The CDR3 nucleotides are TGTGCCAGCAGCCCGATAGCGGGGGGCCTCACCTACGAGCAGTACTTC. Protein sequence: CASSPIAGGLTYEQYF.

This chain uses TRBV7-2 with TRBJ2-7; 8 nucleotides line up with TRBD1. Germline V CDR1 and CDR2: SGHTA, FQGNSA. This CDR3 spans 14 amino acids. Trimming removed 5 bases from V and 7 bases from J; junction bases left unmatched: 10. The chain's CDR3 is CASSPSDRDWEQYF. The CDR3 DNA sequence: TGTGCCAGCAGCCCCTCGGACAGGGATTGGGAGCAGTACTTC.

V is TRBV4-1 and J is TRBJ2-3; unclear D gene. The V end was cut by 0 bases, the J end by 3 bases, with 4 bases between. CDR3 length equals 13 residues. Germline V gene data show CDR1 as MGHRA and CDR2 as YSYEKL. This CDR3 reads CASSQDRTDTQYF. CDR3 bases: TGCGCCAGCAGCCAAGATCGTACAGATACGCAGTATTTT.

The chain links TRBV6-1 to TRBJ1-3; TRBD1 is a possible D gene (5 bases). Germline CDR1 is MNHNS and CDR2 is SASEGT. Trimming shortened V by 1 base and J by 1 base, and 17 bases separated the two germline ends. This CDR3 has 18 amino acids. The chain's CDR3 is CASSEDRTGWRSGNTIYF. CDR3 nucleotides: TGTGCCAGCAGTGAAGACAGGACGGGTTGGCGATCTGGAAACACCATATATTTT.

J is TRBJ2-7 and V is TRBV7-8; no definite D call. Germline values: CDR1 SGHVS, CDR2 FQNEAQ. V dropped 1 base and J dropped 3 bases, with 10 bases sitting between them. The CDR3 covers 14 residues. CDR3: CASSLGSLNYEQYF. Written as DNA, the CDR3 is TGTGCCAGCAGCTTAGGCTCCTTAAACTACGAGCAGTACTTC. Filled out from reference TRBV7-8 and TRBJ2-7, the complete variable domain reads GAGVSQSPRYKVAKRGQDVALRCDPISGHVSLFWYQQALGQGPEFLTYFQNEAQLDKSGLPSDRFFAERPEGSVSTLKIQRTQQEDSAVYLCASSLGSLNYEQYFGPGTRLTVT.